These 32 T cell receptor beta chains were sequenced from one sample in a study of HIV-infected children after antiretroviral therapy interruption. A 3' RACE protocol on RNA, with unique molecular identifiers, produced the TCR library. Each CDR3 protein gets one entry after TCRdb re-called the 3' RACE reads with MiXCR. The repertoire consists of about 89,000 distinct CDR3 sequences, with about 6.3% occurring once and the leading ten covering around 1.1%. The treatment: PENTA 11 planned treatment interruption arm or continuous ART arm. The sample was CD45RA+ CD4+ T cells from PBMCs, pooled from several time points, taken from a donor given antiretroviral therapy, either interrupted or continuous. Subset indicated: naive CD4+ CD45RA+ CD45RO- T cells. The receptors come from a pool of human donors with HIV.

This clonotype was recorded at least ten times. The CDR3: CATSSAGTGRNTIYF. CDR3 nucleotides: TGTGCCACCAGCAGTGCCGGGACAGGGCGAAACACCATATATTTT. The J gene is TRBJ1-3, the V gene TRBV15; 9 bases match TRBD1. The germline CDR1 and CDR2 sequences are LNHNV and YYDKDF (reference sequence). CDR3 length: 15 amino acids. V lost 3 bases, J lost 5 bases, and 5 bases stayed unmatched.

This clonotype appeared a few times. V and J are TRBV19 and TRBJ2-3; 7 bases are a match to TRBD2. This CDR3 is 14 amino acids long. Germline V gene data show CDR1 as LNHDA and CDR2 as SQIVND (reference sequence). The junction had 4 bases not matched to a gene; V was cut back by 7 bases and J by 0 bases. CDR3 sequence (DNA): TGTGCCAGTAAAGAGACTAGCAGCACAGATACGCAGTATTTT. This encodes CASKETSSTDTQYF.

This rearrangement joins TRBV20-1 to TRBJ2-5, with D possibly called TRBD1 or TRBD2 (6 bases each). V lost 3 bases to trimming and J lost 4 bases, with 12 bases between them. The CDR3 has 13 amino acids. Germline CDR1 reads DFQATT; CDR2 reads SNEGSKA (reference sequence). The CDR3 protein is CSASPGGGETQYF. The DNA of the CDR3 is TGCAGTGCTAGTCCCGGGGGCGGAGAGACCCAGTACTTC.

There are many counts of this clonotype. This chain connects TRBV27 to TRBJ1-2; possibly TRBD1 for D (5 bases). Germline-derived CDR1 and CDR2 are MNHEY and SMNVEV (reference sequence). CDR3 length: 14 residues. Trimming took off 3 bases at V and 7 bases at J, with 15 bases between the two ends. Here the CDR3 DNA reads TGTGCCAGCAGTTTTGCAGGGACTGGAAGTGGCTACACCTTC. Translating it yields CASSFAGTGSGYTF.

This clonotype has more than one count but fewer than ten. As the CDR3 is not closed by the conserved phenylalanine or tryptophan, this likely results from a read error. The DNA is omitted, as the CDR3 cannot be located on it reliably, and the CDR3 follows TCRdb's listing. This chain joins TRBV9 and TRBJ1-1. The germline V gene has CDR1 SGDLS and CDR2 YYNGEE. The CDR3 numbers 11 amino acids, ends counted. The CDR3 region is CASSAFRTWEL.

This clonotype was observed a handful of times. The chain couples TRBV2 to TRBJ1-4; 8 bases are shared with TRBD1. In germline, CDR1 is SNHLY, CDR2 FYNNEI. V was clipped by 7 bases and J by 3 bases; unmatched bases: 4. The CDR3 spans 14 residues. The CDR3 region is CASTPTGANEKLFF. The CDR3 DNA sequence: TGTGCCAGCACCCCGACAGGGGCTAATGAAAAACTGTTTTTT.

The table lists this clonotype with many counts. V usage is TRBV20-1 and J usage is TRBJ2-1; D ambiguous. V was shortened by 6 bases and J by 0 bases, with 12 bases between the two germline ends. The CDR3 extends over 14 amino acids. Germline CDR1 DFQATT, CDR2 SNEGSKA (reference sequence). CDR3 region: CSAPTASSYNEQFF. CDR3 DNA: TGCAGTGCCCCGACGGCGAGCTCCTACAATGAGCAGTTCTTC.

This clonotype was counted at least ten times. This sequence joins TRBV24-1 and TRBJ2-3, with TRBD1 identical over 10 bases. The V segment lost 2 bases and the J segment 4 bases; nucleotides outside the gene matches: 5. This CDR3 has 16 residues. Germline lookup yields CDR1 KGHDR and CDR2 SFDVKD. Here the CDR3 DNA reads TGTGCCACCAGTGATTGGGGGACAGGGGAGGCAGATACGCAGTATTTT. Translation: CATSDWGTGEADTQYF.

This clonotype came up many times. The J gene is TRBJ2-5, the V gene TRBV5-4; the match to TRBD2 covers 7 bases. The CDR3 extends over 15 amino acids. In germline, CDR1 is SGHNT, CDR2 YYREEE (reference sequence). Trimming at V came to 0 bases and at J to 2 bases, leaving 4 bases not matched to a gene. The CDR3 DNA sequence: TGTGCCAGCAGCTTGGACCCCGGGGGGCAAGAGACCCAGTACTTC. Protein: CASSLDPGGQETQYF.

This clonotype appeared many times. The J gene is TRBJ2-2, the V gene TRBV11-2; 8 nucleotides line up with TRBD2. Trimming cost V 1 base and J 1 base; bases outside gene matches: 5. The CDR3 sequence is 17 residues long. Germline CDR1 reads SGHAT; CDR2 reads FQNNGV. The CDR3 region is CASSLVRSGGNTGELFF. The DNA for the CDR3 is TGTGCCAGCAGCTTAGTCCGCAGCGGGGGGAACACCGGGGAGCTGTTTTTT.

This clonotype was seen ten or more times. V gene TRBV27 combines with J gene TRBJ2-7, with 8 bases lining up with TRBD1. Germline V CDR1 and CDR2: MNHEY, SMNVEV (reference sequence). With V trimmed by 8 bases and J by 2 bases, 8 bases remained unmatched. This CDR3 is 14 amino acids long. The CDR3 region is CASGAGGQTYEQYF. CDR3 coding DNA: TGTGCCAGCGGGGCAGGGGGCCAGACCTACGAGCAGTACTTC.

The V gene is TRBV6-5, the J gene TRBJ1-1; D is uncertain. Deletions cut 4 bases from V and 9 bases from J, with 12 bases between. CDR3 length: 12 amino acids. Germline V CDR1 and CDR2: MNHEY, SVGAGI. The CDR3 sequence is CASSSTDGKAFF. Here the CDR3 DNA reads TGTGCCAGCAGTTCCACAGATGGGAAAGCTTTCTTT.

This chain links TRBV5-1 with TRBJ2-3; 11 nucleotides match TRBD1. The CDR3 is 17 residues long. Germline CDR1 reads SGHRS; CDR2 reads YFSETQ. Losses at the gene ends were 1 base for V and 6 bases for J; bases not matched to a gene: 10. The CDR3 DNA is TGCGCCAGCAGCTTGCCCCTGGGACAGGGGGTTCTGGATACGCAGTATTTT. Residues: CASSLPLGQGVLDTQYF.

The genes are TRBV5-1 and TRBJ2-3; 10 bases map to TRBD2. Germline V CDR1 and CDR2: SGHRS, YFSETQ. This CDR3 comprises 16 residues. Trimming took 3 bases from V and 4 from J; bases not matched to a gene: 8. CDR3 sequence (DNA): TGCGCCAGCAGCTCCAGCGGGAGGGCACGCGCAGATACGCAGTATTTT. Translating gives CASSSSGRARADTQYF.

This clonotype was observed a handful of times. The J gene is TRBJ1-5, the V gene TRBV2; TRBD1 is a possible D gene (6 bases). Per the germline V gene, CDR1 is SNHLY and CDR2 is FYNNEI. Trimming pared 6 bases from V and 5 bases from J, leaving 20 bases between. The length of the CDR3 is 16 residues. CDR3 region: CASSLSGTSGDQPQHF. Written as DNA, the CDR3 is TGTGCCAGCAGCCTTTCTGGGACATCGGGGGATCAGCCCCAGCATTTT.

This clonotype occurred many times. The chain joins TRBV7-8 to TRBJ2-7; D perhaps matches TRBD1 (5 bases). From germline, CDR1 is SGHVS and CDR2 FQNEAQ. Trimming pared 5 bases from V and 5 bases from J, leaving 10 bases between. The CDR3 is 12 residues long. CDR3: CASSIRVDEQYF. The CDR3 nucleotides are TGTGCCAGCAGCATCAGGGTGGACGAGCAGTACTTC.

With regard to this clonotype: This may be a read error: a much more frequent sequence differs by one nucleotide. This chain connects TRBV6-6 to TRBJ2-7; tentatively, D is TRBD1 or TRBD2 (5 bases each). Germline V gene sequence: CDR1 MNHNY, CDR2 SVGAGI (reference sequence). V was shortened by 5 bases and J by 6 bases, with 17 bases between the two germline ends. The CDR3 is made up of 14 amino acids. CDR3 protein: CASSPARGSGEQYF. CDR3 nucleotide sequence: TGTGCCAGCAGTCCCGCACGGGGCTCCGGCGAGCAGTACTTC.

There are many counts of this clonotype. This chain's CDR3 is CASSLSGTGASSPLHF. For the CDR3, the DNA is TGTGCCAGCAGTTTATCGGGAACAGGGGCGAGTTCACCCCTCCACTTT. The V call is TRBV27, the J call TRBJ1-6; TRBD1 aligns across 7 bases. J gave up 9 bases and V 0 bases, and 8 bases lay outside the gene matches. In germline, CDR1 is MNHEY, CDR2 SMNVEV (reference sequence). The CDR3 is 16 amino acids.

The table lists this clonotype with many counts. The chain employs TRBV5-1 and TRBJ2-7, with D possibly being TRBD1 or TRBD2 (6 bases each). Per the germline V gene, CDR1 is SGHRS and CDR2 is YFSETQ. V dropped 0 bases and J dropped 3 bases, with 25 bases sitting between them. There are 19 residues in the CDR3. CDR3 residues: CASSLGSRGHKEKNYEQYF. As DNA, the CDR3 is TGCGCCAGCAGCTTGGGTTCTCGGGGGCACAAGGAAAAAAACTACGAGCAGTACTTC. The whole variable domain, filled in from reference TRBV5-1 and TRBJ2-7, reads KAGVTQTPRYLIKTRGQQVTLSCSPISGHRSVSWYQQTPGQGLQFLFEYFSETQRNKGNFPGRFSGRQFSNSRSEMNVSTLELGDSALYLCASSLGSRGHKEKNYEQYFGPGTRLTVT.

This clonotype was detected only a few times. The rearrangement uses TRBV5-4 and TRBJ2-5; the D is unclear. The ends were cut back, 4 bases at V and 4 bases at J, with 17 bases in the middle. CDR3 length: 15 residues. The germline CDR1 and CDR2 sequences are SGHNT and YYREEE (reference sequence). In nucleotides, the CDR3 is TGTGCCAGCAGCAAGCCCGGGCGTTCGGGAGAGACCCAGTACTTC. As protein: CASSKPGRSGETQYF. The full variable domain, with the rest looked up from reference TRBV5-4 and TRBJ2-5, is ETGVTQSPTHLIKTRGQQVTLRCSSQSGHNTVSWYQQALGQGPQFIFQYYREEENGRGNFPPRFSGLQFPNYSSELNVNALELDDSALYLCASSKPGRSGETQYFGPGTRLLVL.

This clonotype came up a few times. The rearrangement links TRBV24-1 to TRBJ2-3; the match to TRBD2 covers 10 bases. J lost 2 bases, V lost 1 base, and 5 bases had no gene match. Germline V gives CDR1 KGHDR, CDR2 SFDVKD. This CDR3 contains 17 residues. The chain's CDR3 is CATSDLSSGRDTDTQYF. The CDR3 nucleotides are TGTGCCACCAGTGATTTATCTAGCGGGAGAGACACAGATACGCAGTATTTT.

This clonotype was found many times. The CDR3 region has the DNA TGCGCCAGCAGCCAAGGGGTACATGGGACCCCCAACACCGGGGAGCTGTTTTTT. This codes for CASSQGVHGTPNTGELFF. The gene calls are TRBV4-1 and TRBJ2-2; D is possibly TRBD1 or TRBD2 (5 bases each). CDR3 size: 18 residues. CDR1 and CDR2 (germline): MGHRA, YSYEKL. The germline V and J ends were trimmed by 1 base and 2 bases, with 17 bases remaining between them.

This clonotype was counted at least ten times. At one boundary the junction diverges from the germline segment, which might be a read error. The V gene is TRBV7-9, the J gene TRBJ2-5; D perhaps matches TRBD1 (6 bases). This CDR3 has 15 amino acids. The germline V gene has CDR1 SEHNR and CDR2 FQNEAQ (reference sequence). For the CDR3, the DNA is TGTGCCAGCAGCTCGGACGGGACAAATCCAAGAGAAAGGGACTTC. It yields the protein CASSSDGTNPRERDF.

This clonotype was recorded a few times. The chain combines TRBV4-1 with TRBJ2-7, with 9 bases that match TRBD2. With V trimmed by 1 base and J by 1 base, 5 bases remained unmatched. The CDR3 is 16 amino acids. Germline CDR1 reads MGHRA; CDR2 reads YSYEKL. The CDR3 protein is CASSQVPAGGSYEQYF. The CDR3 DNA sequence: TGCGCCAGCAGCCAAGTTCCAGCGGGGGGATCCTACGAGCAGTACTTC.

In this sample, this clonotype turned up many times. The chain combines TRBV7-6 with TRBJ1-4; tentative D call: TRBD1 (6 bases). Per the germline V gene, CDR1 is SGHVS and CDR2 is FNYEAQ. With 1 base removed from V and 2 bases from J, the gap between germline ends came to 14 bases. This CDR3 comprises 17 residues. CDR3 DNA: TGTGCCAGCAGCTTAGAGACAGGTTTTGGTACTAATGAAAAACTGTTTTTT. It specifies CASSLETGFGTNEKLFF.

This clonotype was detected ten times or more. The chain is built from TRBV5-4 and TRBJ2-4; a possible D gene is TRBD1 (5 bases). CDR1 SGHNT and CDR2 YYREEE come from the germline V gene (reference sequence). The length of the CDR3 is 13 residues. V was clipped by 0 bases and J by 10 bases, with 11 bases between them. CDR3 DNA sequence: TGTGCCAGCAGCTTGGCAGGGCAAGCGATTCAGTACTTC. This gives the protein CASSLAGQAIQYF.

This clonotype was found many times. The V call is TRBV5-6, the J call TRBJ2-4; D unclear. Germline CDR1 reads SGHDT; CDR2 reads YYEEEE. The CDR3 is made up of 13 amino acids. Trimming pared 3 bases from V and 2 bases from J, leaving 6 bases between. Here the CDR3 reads CASSWSTKNIQYF. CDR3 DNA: TGTGCCAGCAGCTGGTCGACCAAAAACATTCAGTACTTC.

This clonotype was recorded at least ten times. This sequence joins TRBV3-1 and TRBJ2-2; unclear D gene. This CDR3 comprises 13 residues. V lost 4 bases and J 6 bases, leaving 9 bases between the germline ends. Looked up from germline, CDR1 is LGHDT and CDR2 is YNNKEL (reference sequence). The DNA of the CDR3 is TGTGCCAGCAGCCCCCACCCAGCCGGGGAGCTGTTTTTT. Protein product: CASSPHPAGELFF. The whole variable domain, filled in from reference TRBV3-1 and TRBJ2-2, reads DTAVSQTPKYLVTQMGNDKSIKCEQNLGHDTMYWYKQDSKKFLKIMFSYNNKELIINETVPNRFSPKSPDKAHLNLHINSLELGDSAVYFCASSPHPAGELFFGEGSRLTVL.

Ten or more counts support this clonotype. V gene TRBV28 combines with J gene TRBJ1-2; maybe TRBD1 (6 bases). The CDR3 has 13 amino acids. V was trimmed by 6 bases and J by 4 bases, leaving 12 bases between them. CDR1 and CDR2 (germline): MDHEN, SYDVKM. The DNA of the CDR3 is TGTGCCAGCAGCCCGGGACACTTCTATGGCTACACCTTC. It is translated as CASSPGHFYGYTF.

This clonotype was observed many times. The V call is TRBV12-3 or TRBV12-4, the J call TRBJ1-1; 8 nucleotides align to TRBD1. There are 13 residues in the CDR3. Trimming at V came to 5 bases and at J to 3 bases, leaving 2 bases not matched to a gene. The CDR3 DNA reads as TGTGCCAGCAGTAAGGACAGGGACACTGAAGCTTTCTTT. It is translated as CASSKDRDTEAFF.

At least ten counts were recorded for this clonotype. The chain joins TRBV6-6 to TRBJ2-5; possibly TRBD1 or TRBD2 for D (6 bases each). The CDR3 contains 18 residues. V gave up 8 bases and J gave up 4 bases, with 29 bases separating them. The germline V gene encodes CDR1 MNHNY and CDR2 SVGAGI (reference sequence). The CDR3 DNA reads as TGTGCCAGCCGAGGGGGGCTTCTGTACAATCTTACCGGAGAGACCCAGTACTTC. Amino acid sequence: CASRGGLLYNLTGETQYF.

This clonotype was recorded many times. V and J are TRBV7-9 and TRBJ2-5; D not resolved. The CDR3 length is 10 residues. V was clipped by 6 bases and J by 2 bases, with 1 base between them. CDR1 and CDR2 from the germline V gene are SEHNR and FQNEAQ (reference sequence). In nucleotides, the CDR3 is TGTGCCAGCAGGCAAGAGACCCAGTACTTC. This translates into CASRQETQYF.